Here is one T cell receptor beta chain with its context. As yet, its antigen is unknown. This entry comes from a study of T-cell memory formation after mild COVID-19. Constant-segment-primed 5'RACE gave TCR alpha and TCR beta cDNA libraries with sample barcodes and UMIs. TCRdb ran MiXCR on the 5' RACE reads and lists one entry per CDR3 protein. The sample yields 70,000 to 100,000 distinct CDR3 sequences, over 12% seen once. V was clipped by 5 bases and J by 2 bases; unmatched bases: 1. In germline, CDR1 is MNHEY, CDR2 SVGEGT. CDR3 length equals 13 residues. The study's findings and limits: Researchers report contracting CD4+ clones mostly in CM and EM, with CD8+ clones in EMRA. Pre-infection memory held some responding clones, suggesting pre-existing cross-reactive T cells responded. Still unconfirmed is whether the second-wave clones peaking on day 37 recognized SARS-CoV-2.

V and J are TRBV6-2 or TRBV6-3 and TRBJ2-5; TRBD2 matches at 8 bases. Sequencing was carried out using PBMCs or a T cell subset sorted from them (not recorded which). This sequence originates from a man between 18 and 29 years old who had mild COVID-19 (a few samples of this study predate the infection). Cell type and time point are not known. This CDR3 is CASSRGGQETQYF. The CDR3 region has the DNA TGTGCCAGCAGTCGGGGGGGACAAGAGACCCAGTACTTC.